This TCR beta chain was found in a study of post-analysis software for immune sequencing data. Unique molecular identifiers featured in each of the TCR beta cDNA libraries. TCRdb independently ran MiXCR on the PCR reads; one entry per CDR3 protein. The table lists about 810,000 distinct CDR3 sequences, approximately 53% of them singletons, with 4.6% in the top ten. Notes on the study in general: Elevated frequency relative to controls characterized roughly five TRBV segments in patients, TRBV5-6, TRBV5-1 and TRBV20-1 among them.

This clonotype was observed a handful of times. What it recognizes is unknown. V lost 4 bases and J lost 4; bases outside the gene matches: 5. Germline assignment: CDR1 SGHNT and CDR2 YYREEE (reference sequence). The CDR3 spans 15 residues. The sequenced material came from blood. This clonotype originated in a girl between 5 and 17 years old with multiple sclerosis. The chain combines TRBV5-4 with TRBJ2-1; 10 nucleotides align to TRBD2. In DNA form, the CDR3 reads TGTGCCAGCAGCAGCGGGGGGGCGGAATACAATGAGCAGTTCTTC. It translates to CASSSGGAEYNEQFF.